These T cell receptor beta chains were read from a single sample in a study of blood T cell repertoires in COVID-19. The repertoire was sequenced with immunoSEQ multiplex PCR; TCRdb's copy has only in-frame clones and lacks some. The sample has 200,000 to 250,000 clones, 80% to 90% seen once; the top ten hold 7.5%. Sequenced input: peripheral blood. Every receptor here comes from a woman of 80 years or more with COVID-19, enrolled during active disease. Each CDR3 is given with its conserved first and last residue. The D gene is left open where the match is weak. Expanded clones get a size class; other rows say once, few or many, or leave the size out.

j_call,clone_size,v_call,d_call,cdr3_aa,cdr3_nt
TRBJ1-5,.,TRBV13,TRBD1,CASSHRGSNQPQHF,TGTGCCAGCAGCCACAGGGGAAGCAATCAGCCCCAGCATTTT
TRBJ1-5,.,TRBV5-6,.,CASSAWGGYSNQPQHF,TGTGCCAGCAGCGCCTGGGGGGGCTATAGCAATCAGCCCCAGCATTTT
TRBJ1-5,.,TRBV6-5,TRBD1,CASRHNRGQRQPQHF,TGTGCCAGCAGGCACAACAGGGGGCAAAGGCAGCCCCAGCATTTT
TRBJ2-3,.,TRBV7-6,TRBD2,CASSLGVSGETDTQYF,TGTGCCAGCAGCTTAGGGGTAAGCGGGGAGACAGATACGCAGTATTTT
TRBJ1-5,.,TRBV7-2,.,CASSFAGAQPQHF,TGTGCCAGCAGCTTCGCAGGGGCCCAGCCCCAGCATTTT
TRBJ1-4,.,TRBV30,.,CAWTQSRLSEKLFF,TGTGCCTGGACACAATCGCGGTTATCGGAAAAACTGTTTTTT
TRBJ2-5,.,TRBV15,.,CATSRGQQETQYF,TGTGCCACCAGCAGAGGACAGCAAGAGACCCAGTACTTC
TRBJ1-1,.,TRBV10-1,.,CASSPSSPGNTEAFF,TGCGCCAGCAGTCCCTCTAGCCCCGGGAACACTGAAGCTTTCTTT
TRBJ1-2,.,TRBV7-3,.,CASSPGTLNYGYTF,TGTGCCAGCAGCCCGGGGACTCTTAACTATGGCTACACCTTC
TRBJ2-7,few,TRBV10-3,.,CAISDQGFGRRYEQYF,TGTGCCATCAGTGACCAAGGTTTCGGCAGGAGGTACGAGCAGTACTTC
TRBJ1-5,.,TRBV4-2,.,CASSQYDRGYNQPQHF,TGTGCCAGCAGCCAATATGACAGAGGATACAATCAGCCCCAGCATTTT
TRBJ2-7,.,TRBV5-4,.,CASSLPSRSYEQYF,TGTGCCAGCAGTCTACCGTCAAGATCCTACGAGCAGTACTTC
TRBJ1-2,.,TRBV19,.,CASSISSGGSYGYTF,TGTGCCAGTAGTATTTCATCTGGGGGGTCCTATGGCTACACCTTC
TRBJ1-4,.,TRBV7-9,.,CASSTSRALNEKLFF,TGTGCCAGTTCTACGTCCAGGGCTCTGAATGAAAAACTGTTTTTT
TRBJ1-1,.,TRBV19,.,CASPGRGRTEAFF,TGTGCCAGTCCCGGGAGGGGACGGACTGAAGCTTTCTTT
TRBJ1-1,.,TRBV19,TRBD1,CASNDRGNTEAFF,TGTGCCAGTAACGACAGGGGGAACACTGAAGCTTTCTTT
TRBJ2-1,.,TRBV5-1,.,CASSPLTGSGRDEQFF,TGCGCCAGCAGCCCGTTAACAGGGTCGGGACGCGATGAGCAGTTCTTC
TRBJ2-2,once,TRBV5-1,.,CASSLRVTGELFF,TGCGCCAGCAGCTTGCGGGTCACCGGGGAGCTGTTTTTT
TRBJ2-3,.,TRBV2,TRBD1,CASRTGGTDTQYF,TGTGCCAGCAGGACAGGGGGAACAGATACGCAGTATTTT
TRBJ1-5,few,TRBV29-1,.,CSVVQGPNQPQHF,TGCAGCGTCGTACAGGGACCGAATCAGCCCCAGCATTTT
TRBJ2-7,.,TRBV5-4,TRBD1,CASSRGDRGISYEQYF,TGTGCCAGCAGCCGGGGGGACAGGGGGATTTCCTACGAGCAGTACTTC
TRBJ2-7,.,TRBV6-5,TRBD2,CASISAGDSYEQYF,TGTGCCAGCATCTCGGCGGGAGACTCCTACGAGCAGTACTTC
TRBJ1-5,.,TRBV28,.,CASSLGAGSNQPQHF,TGTGCCAGCAGTTTAGGCGCAGGGTCAAATCAGCCCCAGCATTTT
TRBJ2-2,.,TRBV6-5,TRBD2,CASYRGVTGELFF,TGTGCCAGCTACCGGGGGGTCACCGGGGAGCTGTTTTTT
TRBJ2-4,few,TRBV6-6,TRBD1,CASSYYPGQGDIQYF,TGTGCCAGCAGTTACTACCCGGGACAGGGGGACATTCAGTACTTC
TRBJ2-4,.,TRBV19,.,CASGRGDIQYF,TGTGCCAGCGGGAGAGGGGACATTCAGTACTTC
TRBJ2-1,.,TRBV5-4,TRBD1,CASSAKSRTGGNEQFF,TGTGCCAGCAGCGCCAAGTCTAGGACAGGGGGGAATGAGCAGTTCTTC
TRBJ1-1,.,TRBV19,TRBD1,CASSPLLGTANTEAFF,TGTGCCAGTAGCCCCTTACTCGGGACAGCCAACACTGAAGCTTTCTTT
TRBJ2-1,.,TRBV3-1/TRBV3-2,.,CASSQGRNEQFF,TGTGCCAGCAGCCAAGGGAGGAATGAGCAGTTCTTC
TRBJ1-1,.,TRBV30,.,CAWSGGMTEAFF,TGTGCCTGGTCCGGGGGTATGACTGAAGCTTTCTTT
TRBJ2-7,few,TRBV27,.,CASSPPKGVPSYEQYF,TGTGCCAGCAGTCCCCCCAAAGGGGTCCCATCCTACGAGCAGTACTTC
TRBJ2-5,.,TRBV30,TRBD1,CAWSAPGQGWAMVSGTQYF,TGTGCCTGGAGTGCCCCGGGACAGGGGTGGGCTATGGTGTCAGGGACCCAGTACTTC
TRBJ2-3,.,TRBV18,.,CASSPSSPTDTQYF,TGTGCCAGCTCACCCTCAAGCCCCACAGATACGCAGTATTTT
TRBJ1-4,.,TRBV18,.,CASSPRQDNEKLFF,TGTGCCAGCTCACCACGACAGGATAATGAAAAACTGTTTTTT
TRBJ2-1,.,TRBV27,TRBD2,CASRTLAGEVYNEQFF,TGTGCCAGCAGAACACTAGCGGGGGAGGTCTACAATGAGCAGTTCTTC
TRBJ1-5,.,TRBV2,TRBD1,CASGQALSNQPQHF,TGTGCCAGCGGACAGGCCCTTAGCAATCAGCCCCAGCATTTT
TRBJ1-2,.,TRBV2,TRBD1,CASSYTTGFIGGYTF,TGTGCCAGCAGTTATACGACAGGGTTCATCGGTGGCTACACCTTC
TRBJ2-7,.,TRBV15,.,CATSREGSNHEQYF,TGTGCCACCAGCAGAGAGGGTAGCAACCACGAGCAGTACTTC
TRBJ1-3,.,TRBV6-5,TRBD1,CASSRDRGSGNTIYF,TGTGCCAGCAGTCGGGACAGGGGCTCTGGAAACACCATATATTTT
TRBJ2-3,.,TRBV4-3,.,CASSSHTGGTAYAGTQYF,TGCGCCAGCAGCTCACACACTGGGGGGACGGCGTATGCGGGTACGCAGTATTTT
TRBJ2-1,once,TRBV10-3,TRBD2,CAISRTSGDDNEQFF,TGTGCCATCAGCAGGACTAGCGGTGACGACAATGAGCAGTTCTTC
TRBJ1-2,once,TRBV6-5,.,CASSLSRGRGFSGYTF,TGTGCCAGCAGTTTATCCCGTGGGAGGGGGTTTAGCGGCTACACCTTC
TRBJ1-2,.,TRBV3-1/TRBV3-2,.,CASSQGWRNYGYTF,TGTGCCAGCAGCCAAGGTTGGCGGAACTATGGCTACACCTTC
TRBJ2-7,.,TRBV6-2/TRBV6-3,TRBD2,CASSWAGGGYEQYF,TGTGCCAGCAGCTGGGCGGGGGGAGGCTACGAGCAGTACTTC
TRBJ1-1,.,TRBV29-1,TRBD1,CSASGGLNTEAFF,TGCAGCGCATCAGGGGGCTTGAACACTGAAGCTTTCTTT
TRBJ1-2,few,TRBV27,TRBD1,CASSWTGLGYYGYTF,TGTGCCAGCAGTTGGACAGGCCTGGGCTACTATGGCTACACCTTC
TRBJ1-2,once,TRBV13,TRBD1,CASSRGQNYGYTF,TGTGCCAGCAGCCGGGGACAGAACTATGGCTACACCTTC
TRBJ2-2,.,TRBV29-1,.,CSVLSLGAGTGELFF,TGCAGCGTTCTCAGCTTGGGAGCAGGTACCGGGGAGCTGTTTTTT
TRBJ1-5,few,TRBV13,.,CASPAASGQPQHF,TGTGCCAGCCCCGCGGCTTCGGGGCAGCCCCAGCATTTT
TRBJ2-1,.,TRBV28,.,CASRGDTSYNEQFF,TGTGCCAGCAGAGGGGACACCTCCTACAATGAGCAGTTCTTC
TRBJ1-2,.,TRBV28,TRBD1,CASSAAGGDYGYTF,TGTGCCAGCAGTGCGGCAGGGGGCGACTATGGCTACACCTTC
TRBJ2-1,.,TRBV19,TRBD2,CASSRPGLAGDEQFF,TGTGCCAGTAGTCGACCGGGACTAGCGGGAGATGAGCAGTTCTTC
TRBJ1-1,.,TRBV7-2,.,CASSSGLMNTEAFF,TGTGCCAGCAGCTCGGGACTTATGAACACTGAAGCTTTCTTT
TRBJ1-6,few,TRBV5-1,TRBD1,CASSLTGENLTPLHF,TGCGCCAGCAGCTTGACAGGGGAAAACCTTACACCCCTCCACTTT